This T cell receptor beta chain appears in the sequencing data of a study of response to subunit inactivated influenza vaccine. TCRdb fed the RT-PCR reads into MiXCR, producing one record per CDR3 protein. Of 500,000 or so distinct CDR3 sequences in the sample, 15% to 20% were seen once. This clonotype turned up a few times. The material sequenced was CD4+ T cells sorted from PBMCs, taken roughly 24 months after vaccination. The sequence derives from a man aged 50 to 69 who received an inactivated influenza vaccine.

CDR3: CSATGTSGLTYNEQFF. The CDR3 DNA reads TGCAGTGCAACCGGGACTAGCGGGTTAACTTACAATGAGCAGTTCTTC. This chain connects TRBV20-1 to TRBJ2-1; 12 bases line up with TRBD2. Germline V lookup: CDR1 DFQATT, CDR2 SNEGSKA (reference sequence). The CDR3 extends over 16 amino acids. V dropped 6 bases and J dropped 4; count of bases not matched to a gene: 10.